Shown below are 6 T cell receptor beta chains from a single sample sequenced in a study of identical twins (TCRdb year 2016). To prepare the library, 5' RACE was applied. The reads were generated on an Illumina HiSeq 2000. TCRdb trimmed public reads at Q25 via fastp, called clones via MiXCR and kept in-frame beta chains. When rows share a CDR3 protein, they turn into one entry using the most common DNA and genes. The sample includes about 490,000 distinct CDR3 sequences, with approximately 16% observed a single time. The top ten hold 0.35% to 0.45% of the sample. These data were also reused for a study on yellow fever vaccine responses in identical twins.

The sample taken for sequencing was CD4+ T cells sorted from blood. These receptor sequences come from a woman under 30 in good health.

The CDR3 is CATSRSTSTDTQYF. The CDR3 DNA follows: TGTGCCACCAGCAGGAGCACTAGTACAGATACGCAGTATTTT. The rearrangement joins TRBV15 to TRBJ2-3, with D maybe TRBD2 (5 bases). CDR1 and CDR2 from the germline V gene are LNHNV and YYDKDF (reference sequence). The CDR3 contains 14 residues. Trimming left V 3 bases short and J 3 bases short, with 10 bases between. The full variable domain, its missing parts supplied by reference TRBV15 and TRBJ2-3, is DAMVIQNPRYQVTQFGKPVTLSCSQTLNHNVMYWYQQKSSQAPKLLFHYYDKDFNNEADTPDNFQSRRPNTSFCFLDIRSPGLGDTAMYLCATSRSTSTDTQYFGPGTRLTVL.

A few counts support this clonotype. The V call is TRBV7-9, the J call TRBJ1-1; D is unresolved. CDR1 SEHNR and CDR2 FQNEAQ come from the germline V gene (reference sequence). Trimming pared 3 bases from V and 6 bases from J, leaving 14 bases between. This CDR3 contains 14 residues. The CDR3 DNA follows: TGTGCCAGCAGCTTGGGCCATACGACGGCTGAAGCTTTCTTT. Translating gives CASSLGHTTAEAFF.

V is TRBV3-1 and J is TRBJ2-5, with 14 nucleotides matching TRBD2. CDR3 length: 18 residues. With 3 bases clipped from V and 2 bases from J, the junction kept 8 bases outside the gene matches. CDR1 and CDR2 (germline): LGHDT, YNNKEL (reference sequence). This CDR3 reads CASSHTTGTSGSQETQYF. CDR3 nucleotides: TGTGCCAGCAGCCACACAACCGGGACTAGCGGGAGTCAAGAGACCCAGTACTTC.

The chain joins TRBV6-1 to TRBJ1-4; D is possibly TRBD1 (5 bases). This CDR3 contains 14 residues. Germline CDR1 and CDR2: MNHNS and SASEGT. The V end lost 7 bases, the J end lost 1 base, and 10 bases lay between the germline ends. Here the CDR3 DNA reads TGTGCCAGCACCGGCCAGGGAACTAATGAAAAACTGTTTTTT. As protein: CASTGQGTNEKLFF.

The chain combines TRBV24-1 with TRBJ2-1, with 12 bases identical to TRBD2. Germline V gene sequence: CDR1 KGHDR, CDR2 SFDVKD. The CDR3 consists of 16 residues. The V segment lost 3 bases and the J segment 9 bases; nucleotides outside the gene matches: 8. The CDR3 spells CATSDMGLAGGSEQFF. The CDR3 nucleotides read TGTGCCACCAGTGATATGGGGCTAGCGGGAGGGAGTGAGCAGTTCTTC.

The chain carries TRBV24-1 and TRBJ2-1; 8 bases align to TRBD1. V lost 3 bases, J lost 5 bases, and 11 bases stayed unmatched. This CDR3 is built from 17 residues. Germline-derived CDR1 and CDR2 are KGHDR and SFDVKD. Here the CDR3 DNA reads TGTGCCACCAGTGATCCGGGACAGGTAGAGATAGACAATGAGCAGTTCTTC. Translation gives CATSDPGQVEIDNEQFF.